This T cell receptor (beta chain) was recorded in a study of T cell responses to AZD1222 COVID-19 vaccine. CDR3 length: 18 residues. The trim removed 1 base at V and 3 bases at J, leaving 12 bases unmatched. Looked up from germline, CDR1 is GTSNPN and CDR2 is SVGIG (reference sequence). Using immunoSEQ multiplex PCR, the repertoire was profiled, and TCRdb retains in-frame clones only, with some absent. The sample has under 200,000 clones; over 85% are singletons. J is TRBJ2-6 and V is TRBV30; the match to TRBD2 covers 7 bases. The sequence derives from an adult who received the MenACWY meningococcal vaccine as a control. Here the sequenced sample was peripheral blood, taken 28 days after the second dose of the MenACWY control vaccine. This CDR3 reads CAWSGLGGGYFGANVLTF. The CDR3 coding sequence is TGTGCCTGGAGTGGTCTCGGGGGAGGGTACTTTGGGGCCAACGTCCTGACTTTC.